This T cell receptor (beta chain) was identified in a study of blood T cell repertoires in COVID-19. The overall study: The origin of the acute and convalescent COVID-19 samples was the United States, Italy and Spain.

CDR1 and CDR2 from the germline V gene are SNHLY and FYNNEI. This CDR3 contains 17 residues. J was trimmed by 5 bases and V by 4 bases; bases with no gene match: 14. Using immunoSEQ multiplex PCR, the repertoire was profiled, and TCRdb retains in-frame clones only, with some absent. This sample yields tens of thousands of clones, of which 80% to 85% are seen a single time; roughly two fifths belongs to the top ten. The chain has TRBV2 and TRBJ2-7; 10 bases fit TRBD1. The TCR originated in a man at least 80 years old with acute or convalescent COVID-19. The specimen was peripheral blood. In nucleotides, the CDR3 is TGTGCCAGCAGTGGAGGGACAGGGGCCGGAGGCGTCAACGAGCAGTACTTC. It yields the protein CASSGGTGAGGVNEQYF.